Below, 11 T cell receptor beta chains from the same sample are listed, as sequenced in a study of early T cells in non-severe SARS-CoV-2 infection (dated by TCRdb to 2020 to 2022). Libraries came from 5' RACE. TCRdb shows the sequencer as NextSeq 500. Clones were called with MiXCR by TCRdb after fastp trimmed the public reads at Q25, and only in-frame beta chains were retained. Duplicate CDR3 protein sequences are folded into a single record with the most common DNA and genes. In this sample the table shows roughly 53,000 distinct CDR3 sequences, roughly 12% of which occur a single time. The top ten clonotypes cover about 2.7% of the sample. The sequenced sample was whole blood, obtained at baseline. Receptors originate from an adult who was a healthcare worker with PCR-confirmed SARS-CoV-2 infection or an uninfected control (not recorded which).

The CDR3 sequence is CASSFVSNEQFF. CDR3 sequence (DNA): TGTGCCAGCAGTTTTGTTTCGAATGAGCAGTTCTTC. The V and J genes are TRBV12-3 or TRBV12-4 and TRBJ2-1, with D uncertain. V gave up 3 bases and J gave up 7 bases, with 7 bases separating them. The CDR3 covers 12 residues.

This sequence joins TRBV6-5 and TRBJ2-5; D tentatively fits TRBD1 or TRBD2 (5 bases each). The germline CDR1 and CDR2 sequences are MNHEY and SVGAGI. V was cut by 8 bases and J by 5 bases, with 15 bases left in between. The CDR3 totals 13 residues. The DNA for the CDR3 is TGTGCCAGCGGGACGGGTCCCGCGGAGACCCAGTACTTC. Encoded protein: CASGTGPAETQYF.

The rearrangement joins TRBV5-6 to TRBJ2-3; 14 nucleotides align to TRBD2. Trimming took 0 bases from V and 0 from J; bases not matched to a gene: 9. CDR1 is SGHDT and CDR2 is YYEEEE in the germline V gene. This CDR3 spans 20 amino acids. CDR3 loop: CASSLGPGTSGSGSTDTQYF. In DNA form, the CDR3 reads TGTGCCAGCAGCTTGGGTCCCGGGACTAGCGGGAGTGGCAGCACAGATACGCAGTATTTT.

This clonotype was counted many times. The rearrangement joins TRBV7-8 to TRBJ2-1; TRBD2 matches at 7 bases. Germline CDR1 reads SGHVS; CDR2 reads FQNEAQ. The CDR3 length is 15 residues. V lost 1 base to trimming and J lost 7 bases; unmatched junction nucleotides: 7. CDR3 DNA sequence: TGTGCCAGCAGCTTAGTCGGGGAGGGCCAGAATGAGCAGTTCTTC. Its protein product is CASSLVGEGQNEQFF.

This clonotype came up a few times. The J gene is TRBJ1-1, the V gene TRBV7-9; D remains unclear. Deletions cut 2 bases from V and 5 bases from J, with 12 bases between. CDR3 length equals 14 residues. CDR1 is SEHNR, CDR2 FQNEAQ, per germline (reference sequence). This chain's CDR3 is CASSLPGRETEAFF. The CDR3 DNA is TGTGCCAGCAGCTTACCAGGACGGGAAACTGAAGCTTTCTTT.

This clonotype has only a few counts. This chain joins TRBV7-2 and TRBJ1-6; D not certain. CDR1 and CDR2 (germline): SGHTA, FQGNSA. The CDR3 runs 15 residues. Trimming shortened V by 7 bases and J by 7 bases, and 17 bases separated the two germline ends. The CDR3 bases are TGTGCCAGCACCGTTCCGGTTTCCTTAAATTCACCCCTCCACTTT. It encodes CASTVPVSLNSPLHF.

The genes are TRBV7-2 and TRBJ1-5; D may be TRBD1 (5 bases). CDR1 is SGHTA, CDR2 FQGNSA, per germline. The ends were cut back, 1 base at V and 7 bases at J, with 17 bases in the middle. CDR3 length: 16 residues. The CDR3 reads CASSLVHTGGQQPQHF. The CDR3 DNA follows: TGTGCCAGCAGCTTAGTTCACACAGGTGGTCAACAGCCCCAGCATTTT. Combining the CDR3 with reference TRBV7-2 and TRBJ1-5 gives the whole variable domain GAGVSQSPSNKVTEKGKDVELRCDPISGHTALYWYRQSLGQGLEFLIYFQGNSAPDKSGLPSDRFSAERTGGSVSTLTIQRTQQEDSAVYLCASSLVHTGGQQPQHFGDGTRLSIL.

For the CDR3, the DNA is TGTGCCAGCAGTCGACATCCTAAGATCGACACTGAAGCTTTCTTT. Protein: CASSRHPKIDTEAFF. This chain joins TRBV27 and TRBJ1-1, with D uncertain. Germline values: CDR1 MNHEY, CDR2 SMNVEV (reference sequence). Trimming took off 5 bases at V and 3 bases at J, with 16 bases between the two ends. CDR3 length: 15 amino acids.

This clonotype was seen many times. The chain links TRBV6-2 or TRBV6-3 to TRBJ2-1; D is unresolved. Between the trimmed V and J ends, which lost 5 bases and 7 bases, there was a span of 18 bases. Germline CDR1 and CDR2: MNHEY and SVGEGT. This CDR3 has 15 residues. The CDR3 loop is CASSATGLPGNEQFF. CDR3 sequence (DNA): TGTGCCAGCAGTGCAACGGGTCTCCCGGGTAATGAGCAGTTCTTC.

This sequence joins TRBV7-2 and TRBJ1-4, with TRBD1 matching over 11 bases. CDR3 length: 16 amino acids. V was clipped by 4 bases and J by 4 bases; unmatched bases: 5. Germline values: CDR1 SGHTA, CDR2 FQGNSA. The CDR3 spells CASSSRDRGNNEKLFF. The CDR3 region has the DNA TGTGCCAGCAGCTCCCGGGACAGGGGGAATAATGAAAAACTGTTTTTT.

This clonotype was picked up many times. This chain connects TRBV24-1 to TRBJ2-7, with unresolved D. CDR3 length: 12 amino acids. The germline gives CDR1 KGHDR, CDR2 SFDVKD. V gave up 8 bases and J gave up 6 bases, with 13 bases separating them. CDR3 sequence reads: CATTSTTFEQYF. CDR3 in DNA: TGTGCCACCACCTCTACGACCTTCGAGCAGTACTTC.